The TCR beta chain described here comes from a study of cytomegalovirus exposure and HLA in healthy donors. The CDR3 has 15 residues. Per the germline V gene, CDR1 is SGHTA and CDR2 is FQGNSA. V was clipped by 4 bases and J by 6 bases, with 16 bases between them. Primers: 60 Vbeta forward and 13 Jbeta reverse. TCRdb keeps only in-frame clones here, not all; method: immunoSEQ multiplex PCR. The table records about 170,000 clones, 60% to 80% of them present only once. The J gene is TRBJ1-5, the V gene TRBV7-2; weak D call: TRBD1 (5 bases). Source material: PBMCs. The sequence was collected from a man aged 35 to 55 in good health and CMV-seronegative. The DNA of the CDR3 is TGTGCCAGCAGCTCCAGGGATTATCCTACTCAGCCCCAGCATTTT. It specifies CASSSRDYPTQPQHF.